This TCR beta chain was captured by sequencing in a study of control samples from healthy donors and cancer patients. Repertoires were generated with immunoSEQ multiplex PCR, while TCRdb's copy carries only in-frame clones and drops some. The table includes roughly 170,000 clones, about 91% detected once. This CDR3 is 18 amino acids long. CDR1 is SEHNR, CDR2 FQNEAQ, per germline (reference sequence). This TCR was sampled from a woman aged 40 to 50 in good health. Sequencing was carried out using blood. The rearrangement joins TRBV7-9 to TRBJ2-6; 10 nucleotides align to TRBD1. The CDR3 DNA reads as TGTGTCGCGGGCGTGAGAGACAGGGGGCACTCTGGGGCCAACGTCCTGACTTTC. Translated: CVAGVRDRGHSGANVLTF.